The 14 T cell receptor beta chains given below trace back to one sample, sequenced in a study of cytomegalovirus exposure and HLA in healthy donors. Assay used: immunoSEQ multiplex PCR; TCRdb lists only in-frame clones, some missing. The repertoire has over 110,000 clones, 70% to 90% of them found once; the top ten carry 8.7%. The sequenced sample consisted of PBMCs. These receptors were collected from a young man in good health and CMV-seropositive.

The V and J genes are TRBV28 and TRBJ1-2, with D perhaps TRBD1 (6 bases). V was pared by 8 bases and J by 7 bases, with 14 bases between. Germline CDR1 reads MDHEN; CDR2 reads SYDVKM. This CDR3 has 12 residues. Here the CDR3 reads CASEGGRSGYTF. The CDR3 DNA sequence: TGTGCCAGCGAGGGGGGGCGGTCTGGCTACACCTTC.

The chain links TRBV9 to TRBJ2-2, with 14 bases lining up with TRBD2. Germline CDR1 is SGDLS and CDR2 is YYNGEE. This CDR3 region has 17 residues. The trim removed 5 bases at V and 6 bases at J, leaving 9 bases unmatched. The CDR3, as DNA: TGTGCCAGCAGGCGACTAGCGGGAGGGGATATGGCCGGGGAGCTGTTTTTT. Protein sequence: CASRRLAGGDMAGELFF.

The rearrangement joins TRBV5-1 to TRBJ2-7, with D perhaps TRBD1 (6 bases). The V and J ends lost 0 bases and 5 bases respectively, with 15 bases between them. Looked up from germline, CDR1 is SGHRS and CDR2 is YFSETQ. The CDR3 covers 15 residues. This CDR3 is CASSLVASAGDEQYF. The DNA of the CDR3 is TGCGCCAGCAGCTTGGTTGCGTCAGCAGGGGACGAGCAGTACTTC.

The J gene is TRBJ2-7, the V gene TRBV5-4; 12 bases agree with TRBD2. The CDR3 has 14 amino acids. The ends lost 4 bases at V and 3 bases at J; junction bases unmatched: 2. In germline, CDR1 is SGHNT, CDR2 YYREEE (reference sequence). As DNA, the CDR3 is TGTGCCAGCAGCCGACTAGCGGGAGTCTACGAGCAGTACTTC. This translates into CASSRLAGVYEQYF.

The chain is built from TRBV5-1 and TRBJ2-3; perhaps TRBD1 as D (7 bases). CDR1 is SGHRS and CDR2 is YFSETQ in the germline V gene. This CDR3 contains 15 residues. Trimming took off 6 bases at V and 4 bases at J, with 18 bases between the two ends. The CDR3 DNA sequence: TGCGCCAGCACCACTGGAAGCAGGGGGGCAGATACGCAGTATTTT. It specifies CASTTGSRGADTQYF.

The rearrangement links TRBV6-1 to TRBJ2-5, with 10 bases matching TRBD1. Unmatched junction bases numbered 8, after V lost 8 bases and J lost 5 bases. Germline lookup yields CDR1 MNHNS and CDR2 SASEGT. The CDR3 spans 14 residues. CDR3 residues: CASADRGRGETQYF. The CDR3 coding sequence is TGTGCCAGCGCTGACAGGGGGCGCGGTGAGACCCAGTACTTC.

The J gene is TRBJ2-1, the V gene TRBV7-6, with a possible D match to TRBD2 (7 bases). With 1 base removed from V and 4 bases from J, the gap between germline ends came to 14 bases. Germline CDR1 and CDR2: SGHVS and FNYEAQ. This CDR3 has 16 amino acids. The CDR3: CASSLVRGAGYNEQFF. CDR3 nucleotides: TGTGCCAGCAGCTTAGTCCGGGGGGCGGGATACAATGAGCAGTTCTTC.

The V and J genes are TRBV19 and TRBJ1-2; D ambiguous. Germline CDR1 reads LNHDA; CDR2 reads SQIVND (reference sequence). V shed 3 bases and J shed 3 bases, with 8 bases lying between them. The CDR3 runs 13 residues. The CDR3 protein is CASSMSGDYGYTF. Written as DNA, the CDR3 is TGTGCCAGTAGTATGAGCGGGGACTATGGCTACACCTTC.

This clone was detected only a few times. Written as DNA, the CDR3 is TGTGCCAGCAGCCAAAGCGGGGCGGGACTGGCGGGGGAGCAGTACTTC. Amino acid sequence: CASSQSGAGLAGEQYF. This chain uses TRBV14 with TRBJ2-7, with 7 bases that match TRBD2. J lost 7 bases, V lost 2 bases, and 14 bases had no gene match. CDR1 is SGHDN, CDR2 FVKESK, per germline. The CDR3 runs to 16 residues.

The chain combines TRBV10-2 with TRBJ1-2; D remains unclear. Trimming left V 7 bases short and J 8 bases short, with 11 bases between. Germline lookup yields CDR1 WSHSY and CDR2 SAAADI. The CDR3 is 11 residues long. Here the CDR3 reads CASNGFYGYTF. The CDR3 DNA reads TGCGCCAGCAACGGGTTCTACGGCTACACCTTC.

The chain employs TRBV2 and TRBJ2-2; 12 bases are shared with TRBD2. V dropped 8 bases and J dropped 7; count of bases not matched to a gene: 8. Per germline, CDR1 SNHLY and CDR2 FYNNEI. The CDR3 totals 15 residues. CDR3 region: CASATSGRRGGELFF. In DNA, the CDR3 is TGTGCCAGCGCGACTAGCGGGAGAAGGGGCGGGGAGCTGTTTTTT.

This clone appeared once. The chain couples TRBV30 to TRBJ2-1; tentatively, D is TRBD2 (6 bases). The CDR3 is 14 amino acids. With 5 bases removed from V and 8 bases from J, the gap between germline ends came to 19 bases. In germline, CDR1 is GTSNPN, CDR2 SVGIG (reference sequence). CDR3 nucleotides: TGTGCCTGGGACCCGGGACGGAGGGGCGATGAGCAGTTCTTC. It is translated as CAWDPGRRGDEQFF.

The V call is TRBV27, the J call TRBJ2-7; 13 nucleotides match TRBD2. Looked up from germline, CDR1 is MNHEY and CDR2 is SMNVEV (reference sequence). This CDR3 spans 14 amino acids. The V and J ends lost 3 bases and 7 bases, in that order; junction bases with no gene match: 3. In DNA form, the CDR3 reads TGTGCCAGCAGTTTCGGACTAGCGGGGGCGGAGCAGTACTTC. It yields the protein CASSFGLAGAEQYF.

This clone occurred once. V gene TRBV21-1 combines with J gene TRBJ2-2; the D call of TRBD1 is as the table states it, not checked on the DNA. TRBV21-1 is noted as a pseudogene. This CDR3 spans 15 amino acids. The DNA for the CDR3 is TGTGCCAGCAGCAAGGGGACAGAGAACACCGGGGAGCTGTTTTTT. Translation gives CASSKGTENTGELFF.